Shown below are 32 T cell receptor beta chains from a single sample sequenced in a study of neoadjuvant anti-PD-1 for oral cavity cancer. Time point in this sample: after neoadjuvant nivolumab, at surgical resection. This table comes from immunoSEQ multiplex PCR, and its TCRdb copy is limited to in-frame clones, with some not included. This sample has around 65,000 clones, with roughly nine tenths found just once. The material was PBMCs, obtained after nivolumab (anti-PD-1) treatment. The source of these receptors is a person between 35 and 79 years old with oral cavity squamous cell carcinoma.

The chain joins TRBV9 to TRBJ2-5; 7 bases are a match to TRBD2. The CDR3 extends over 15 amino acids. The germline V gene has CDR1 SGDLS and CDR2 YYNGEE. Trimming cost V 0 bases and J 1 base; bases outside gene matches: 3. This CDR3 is CASSVGASGQETQYF. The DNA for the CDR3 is TGTGCCAGCAGCGTAGGGGCTAGCGGCCAAGAGACCCAGTACTTC. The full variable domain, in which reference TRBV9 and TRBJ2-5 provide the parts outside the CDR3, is DSGVTQTPKHLITATGQRVTLRCSPRSGDLSVYWYQQSLDQGLQFLIQYYNGEERAKGNILERFSAQQFPDLHSELNLSSLELGDSALYFCASSVGASGQETQYFGPGTRLLVL.

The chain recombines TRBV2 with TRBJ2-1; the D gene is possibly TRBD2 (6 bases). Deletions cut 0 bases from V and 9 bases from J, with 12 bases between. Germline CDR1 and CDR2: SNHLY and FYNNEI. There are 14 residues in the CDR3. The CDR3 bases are TGTGCCAGCAGTGAAGCTTTCGGACTAAGTGAGCAGTTCTTC. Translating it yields CASSEAFGLSEQFF. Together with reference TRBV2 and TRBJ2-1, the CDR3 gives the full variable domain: EPEVTQTPSHQVTQMGQEVILRCVPISNHLYFYWYRQILGQKVEFLVSFYNNEISEKSEIFDDQFSVERPDGSNFTLKIRSTKLEDSAMYFCASSEAFGLSEQFFGPGTRLTVL.

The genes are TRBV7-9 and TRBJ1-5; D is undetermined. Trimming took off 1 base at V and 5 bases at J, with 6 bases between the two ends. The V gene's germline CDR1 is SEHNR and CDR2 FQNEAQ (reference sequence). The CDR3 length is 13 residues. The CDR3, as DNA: TGTGCCAGCAGCTTAGGTAGGGATCAGCCCCAGCATTTT. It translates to CASSLGRDQPQHF.

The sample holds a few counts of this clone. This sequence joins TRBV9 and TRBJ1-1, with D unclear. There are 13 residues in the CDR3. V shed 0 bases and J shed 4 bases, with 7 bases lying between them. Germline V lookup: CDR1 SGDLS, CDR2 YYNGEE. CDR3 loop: CASSVDLSTEAFF. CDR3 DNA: TGTGCCAGCAGCGTAGACCTTTCCACTGAAGCTTTCTTT.

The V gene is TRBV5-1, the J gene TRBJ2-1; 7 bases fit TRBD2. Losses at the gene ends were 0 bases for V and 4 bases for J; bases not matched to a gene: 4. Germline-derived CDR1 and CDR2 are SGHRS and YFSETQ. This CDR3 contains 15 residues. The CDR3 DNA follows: TGCGCCAGCAGCTTGGGAGGTAGCGGGTACAATGAGCAGTTCTTC. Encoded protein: CASSLGGSGYNEQFF. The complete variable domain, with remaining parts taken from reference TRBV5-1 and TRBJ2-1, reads KAGVTQTPRYLIKTRGQQVTLSCSPISGHRSVSWYQQTPGQGLQFLFEYFSETQRNKGNFPGRFSGRQFSNSRSEMNVSTLELGDSALYLCASSLGGSGYNEQFFGPGTRLTVL.

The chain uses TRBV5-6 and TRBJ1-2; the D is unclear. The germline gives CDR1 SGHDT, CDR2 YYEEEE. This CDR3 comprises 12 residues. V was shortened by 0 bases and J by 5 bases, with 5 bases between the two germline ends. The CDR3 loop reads CASSLVGYGYTF. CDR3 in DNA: TGTGCCAGCAGCTTGGTAGGGTATGGCTACACCTTC.

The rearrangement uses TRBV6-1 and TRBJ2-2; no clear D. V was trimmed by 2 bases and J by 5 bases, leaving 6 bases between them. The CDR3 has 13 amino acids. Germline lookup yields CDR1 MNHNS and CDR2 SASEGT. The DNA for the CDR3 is TGTGCCAGCAGTGAATCCGGAACCGGGGAGCTGTTTTTT. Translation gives CASSESGTGELFF.

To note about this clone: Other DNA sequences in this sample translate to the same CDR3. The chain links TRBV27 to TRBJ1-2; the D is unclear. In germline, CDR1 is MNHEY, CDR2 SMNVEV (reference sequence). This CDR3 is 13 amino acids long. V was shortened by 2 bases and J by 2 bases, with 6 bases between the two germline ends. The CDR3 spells CASSLAGNYGYTF. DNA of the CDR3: TGTGCCAGCAGTTTAGCGGGGAACTATGGCTACACCTTC.

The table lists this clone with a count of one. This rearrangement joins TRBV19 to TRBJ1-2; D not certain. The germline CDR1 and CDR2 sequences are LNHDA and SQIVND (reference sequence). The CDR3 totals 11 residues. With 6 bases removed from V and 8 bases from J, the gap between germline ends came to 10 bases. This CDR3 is CASSAHWGYTF. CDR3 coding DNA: TGTGCCAGTAGCGCTCATTGGGGCTACACCTTC.

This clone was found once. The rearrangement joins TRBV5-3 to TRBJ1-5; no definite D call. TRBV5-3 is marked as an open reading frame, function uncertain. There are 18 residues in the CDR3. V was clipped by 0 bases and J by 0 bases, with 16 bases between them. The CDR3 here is CARSLEFSSGNSNQPQHF. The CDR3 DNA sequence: TGTGCCAGAAGCTTGGAATTTTCTTCGGGAAATAGCAATCAGCCCCAGCATTTT.

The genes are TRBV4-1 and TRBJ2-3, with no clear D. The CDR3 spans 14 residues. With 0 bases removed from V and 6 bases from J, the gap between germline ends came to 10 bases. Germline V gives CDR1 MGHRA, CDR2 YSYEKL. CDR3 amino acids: CASSQDRGSDTQYF. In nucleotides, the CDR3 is TGCGCCAGCAGCCAAGACCGCGGCTCGGATACGCAGTATTTT.

The CDR3 protein is CASSIRQGLGGYTF. Here the CDR3 DNA reads TGTGCCAGTAGTATTCGGCAGGGACTTGGAGGCTACACCTTC. The genes are TRBV19 and TRBJ1-2; possibly TRBD1 for D (5 bases). The germline CDR1 and CDR2 sequences are LNHDA and SQIVND (reference sequence). The V end was cut by 3 bases, the J end by 8 bases, with 16 bases between. This CDR3 is 14 amino acids long.

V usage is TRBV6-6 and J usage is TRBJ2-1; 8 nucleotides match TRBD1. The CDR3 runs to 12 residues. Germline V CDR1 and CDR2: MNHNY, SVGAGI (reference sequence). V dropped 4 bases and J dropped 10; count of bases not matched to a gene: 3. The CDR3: CASSSGQGEQFF. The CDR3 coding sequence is TGTGCCAGCAGTTCCGGACAGGGCGAGCAGTTCTTC.

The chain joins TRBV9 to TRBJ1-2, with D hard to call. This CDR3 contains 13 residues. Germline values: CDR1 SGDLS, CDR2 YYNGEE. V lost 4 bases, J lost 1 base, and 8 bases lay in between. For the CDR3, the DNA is TGTGCCAGCAGCCCTGACAATAACTATGGCTACACCTTC. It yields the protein CASSPDNNYGYTF. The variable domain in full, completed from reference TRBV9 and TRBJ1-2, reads DSGVTQTPKHLITATGQRVTLRCSPRSGDLSVYWYQQSLDQGLQFLIQYYNGEERAKGNILERFSAQQFPDLHSELNLSSLELGDSALYFCASSPDNNYGYTFGSGTRLTVV.

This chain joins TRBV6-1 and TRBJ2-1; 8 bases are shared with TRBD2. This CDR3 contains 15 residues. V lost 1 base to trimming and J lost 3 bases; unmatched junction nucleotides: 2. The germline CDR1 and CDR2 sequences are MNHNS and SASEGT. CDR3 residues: CASSEGTSSYNEQFF. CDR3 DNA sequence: TGTGCCAGCAGTGAAGGGACTAGCAGCTACAATGAGCAGTTCTTC.

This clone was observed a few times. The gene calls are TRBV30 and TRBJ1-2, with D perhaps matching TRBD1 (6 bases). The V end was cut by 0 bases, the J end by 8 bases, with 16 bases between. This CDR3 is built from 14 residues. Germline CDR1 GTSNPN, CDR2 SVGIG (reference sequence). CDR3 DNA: TGTGCCTGGAGTGTACTGGGGACACGGGTCGGCTACACCTTC. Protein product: CAWSVLGTRVGYTF.

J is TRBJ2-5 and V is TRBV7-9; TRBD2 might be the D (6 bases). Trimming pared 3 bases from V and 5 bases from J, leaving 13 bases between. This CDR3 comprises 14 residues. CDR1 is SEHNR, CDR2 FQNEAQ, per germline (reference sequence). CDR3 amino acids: CASSFRTGEETQYF. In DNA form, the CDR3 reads TGTGCCAGCAGCTTCCGGACGGGAGAGGAGACCCAGTACTTC.

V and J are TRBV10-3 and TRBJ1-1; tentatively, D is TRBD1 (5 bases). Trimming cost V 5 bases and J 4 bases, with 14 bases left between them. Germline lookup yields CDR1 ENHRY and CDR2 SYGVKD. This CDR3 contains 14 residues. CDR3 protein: CAISPTGGSTEAFF. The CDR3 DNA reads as TGTGCCATCAGTCCGACGGGGGGGAGCACTGAAGCTTTCTTT.

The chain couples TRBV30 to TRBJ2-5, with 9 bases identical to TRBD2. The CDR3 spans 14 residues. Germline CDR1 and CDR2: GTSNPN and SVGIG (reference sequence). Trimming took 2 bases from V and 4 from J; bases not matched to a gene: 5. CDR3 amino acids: CAWSSGREGETQYF. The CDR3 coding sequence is TGTGCCTGGAGTTCGGGGCGGGAGGGAGAGACCCAGTACTTC.

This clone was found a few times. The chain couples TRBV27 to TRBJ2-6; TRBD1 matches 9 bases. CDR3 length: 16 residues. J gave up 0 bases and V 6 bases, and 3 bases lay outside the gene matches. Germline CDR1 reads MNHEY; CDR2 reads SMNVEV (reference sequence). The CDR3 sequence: CASSGQGFSGANVLTF. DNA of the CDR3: TGTGCCAGCAGCGGACAGGGGTTCTCTGGGGCCAACGTCCTGACTTTC.

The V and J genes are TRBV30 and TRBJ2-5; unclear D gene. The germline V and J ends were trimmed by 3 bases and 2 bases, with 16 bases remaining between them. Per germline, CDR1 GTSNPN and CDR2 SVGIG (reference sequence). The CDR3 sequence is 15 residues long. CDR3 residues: CAWSDEYPKQETQYF. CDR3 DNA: TGTGCCTGGAGCGACGAGTACCCTAAACAAGAGACCCAGTACTTC.

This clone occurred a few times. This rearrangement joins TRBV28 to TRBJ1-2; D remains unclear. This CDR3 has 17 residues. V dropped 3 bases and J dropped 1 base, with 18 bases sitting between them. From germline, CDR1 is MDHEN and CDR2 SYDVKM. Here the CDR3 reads CASSFWRRQESNYGYTF. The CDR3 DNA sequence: TGTGCCAGCAGTTTTTGGCGTCGGCAGGAGAGTAACTATGGCTACACCTTC.

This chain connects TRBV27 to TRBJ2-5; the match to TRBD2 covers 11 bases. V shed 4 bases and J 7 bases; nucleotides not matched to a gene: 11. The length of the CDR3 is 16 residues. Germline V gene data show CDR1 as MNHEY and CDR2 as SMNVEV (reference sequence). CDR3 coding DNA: TGTGCCAGCAGTTCTAGCGGGAGGCCAGGGGTATGGACCCAGTACTTC. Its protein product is CASSSSGRPGVWTQYF.

This chain's CDR3 is CASSRGRDTQYF. The CDR3 nucleotides are TGTGCCAGCAGCCGGGGCAGAGATACGCAGTATTTT. This sequence joins TRBV5-8 and TRBJ2-3; either TRBD1 or TRBD2 may fit D (5 bases each). The CDR3 is 12 amino acids. V was clipped by 4 bases and J by 5 bases, with 8 bases between them. The germline V gene has CDR1 SGHTS and CDR2 YDEGEE.

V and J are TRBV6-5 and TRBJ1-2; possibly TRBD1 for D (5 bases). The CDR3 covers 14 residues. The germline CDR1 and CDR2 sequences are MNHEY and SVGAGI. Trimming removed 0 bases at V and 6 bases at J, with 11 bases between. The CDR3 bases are TGTGCCAGCAGTTACTCGGGGGAACCGGATGGCTACACCTTC. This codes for CASSYSGEPDGYTF.

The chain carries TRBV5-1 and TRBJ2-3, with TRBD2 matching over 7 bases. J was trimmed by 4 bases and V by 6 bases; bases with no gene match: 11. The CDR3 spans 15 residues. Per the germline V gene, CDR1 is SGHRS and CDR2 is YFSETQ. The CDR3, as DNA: TGCGCCAGCAAGGGAGGGCTACCCATTTCAGATACGCAGTATTTT. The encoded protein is CASKGGLPISDTQYF.

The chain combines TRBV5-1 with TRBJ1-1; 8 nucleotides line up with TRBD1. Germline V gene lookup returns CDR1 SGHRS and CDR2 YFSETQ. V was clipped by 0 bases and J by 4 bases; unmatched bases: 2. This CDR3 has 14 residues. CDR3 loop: CASSLEDRVTEAFF. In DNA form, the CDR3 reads TGCGCCAGCAGCTTGGAGGACAGGGTCACTGAAGCTTTCTTT.

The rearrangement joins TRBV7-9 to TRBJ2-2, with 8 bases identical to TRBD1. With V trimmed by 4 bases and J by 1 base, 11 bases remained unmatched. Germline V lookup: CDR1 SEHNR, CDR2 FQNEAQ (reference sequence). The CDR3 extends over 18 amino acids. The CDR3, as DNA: TGTGCCAGCAGCTCCCACCGTGGACAGGGACTGAACACCGGGGAGCTGTTTTTT. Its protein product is CASSSHRGQGLNTGELFF.

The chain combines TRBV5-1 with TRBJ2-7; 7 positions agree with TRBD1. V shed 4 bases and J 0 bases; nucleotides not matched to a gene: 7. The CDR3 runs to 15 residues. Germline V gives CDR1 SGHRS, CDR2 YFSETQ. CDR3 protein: CASSTTGVSSYEQYF. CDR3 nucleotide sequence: TGCGCCAGCAGCACCACAGGGGTTAGCTCCTACGAGCAGTACTTC.

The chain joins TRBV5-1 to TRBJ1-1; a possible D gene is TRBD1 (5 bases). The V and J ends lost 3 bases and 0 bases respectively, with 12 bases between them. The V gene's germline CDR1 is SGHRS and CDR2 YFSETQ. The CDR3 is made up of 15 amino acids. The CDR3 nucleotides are TGCGCCAGCAGCTCCGATGGGACGGTGAACACTGAAGCTTTCTTT. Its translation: CASSSDGTVNTEAFF.

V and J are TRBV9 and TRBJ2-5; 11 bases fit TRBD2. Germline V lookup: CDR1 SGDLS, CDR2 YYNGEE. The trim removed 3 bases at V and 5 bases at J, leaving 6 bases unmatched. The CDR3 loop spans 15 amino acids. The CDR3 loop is CASSGTSGRRETQYF. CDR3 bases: TGTGCCAGCAGCGGTACTAGCGGGAGAAGGGAGACCCAGTACTTC. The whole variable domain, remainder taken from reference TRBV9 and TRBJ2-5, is DSGVTQTPKHLITATGQRVTLRCSPRSGDLSVYWYQQSLDQGLQFLIQYYNGEERAKGNILERFSAQQFPDLHSELNLSSLELGDSALYFCASSGTSGRRETQYFGPGTRLLVL.

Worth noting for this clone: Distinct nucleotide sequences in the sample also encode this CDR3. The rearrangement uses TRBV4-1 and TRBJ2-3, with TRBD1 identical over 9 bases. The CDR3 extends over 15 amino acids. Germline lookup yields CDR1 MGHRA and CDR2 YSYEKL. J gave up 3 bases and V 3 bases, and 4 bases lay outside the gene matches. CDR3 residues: CASSHSGQGTDTQYF. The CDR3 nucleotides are TGCGCCAGCAGCCACTCCGGACAGGGGACAGATACGCAGTATTTT.